This T cell receptor beta chain was documented in a study of T cell clonality in common variable immunodeficiency. Comment on this clone: The antigen is unknown. The sequenced fragment ends 3 residues before the CDR3 boundary, so the rest is inferred from the germline J gene.

CDR1 is SGHRS and CDR2 is YFSETQ in the germline V gene. V dropped 1 base and J dropped 2; count of bases not matched to a gene: 9. This CDR3 has 16 amino acids. Repertoires were generated with immunoSEQ multiplex PCR, while TCRdb's copy carries only in-frame clones and drops some. The sample was found to contain over 11,000 clones, and every one recurs. Findings of the study overall: CVID patient heterogeneity limited repertoire-clinical complication correlations. Fewer deletions and N-nucleotide insertions were reportedly seen in common variable immunodeficiency TCR beta sequences.

Sequencing input: peripheral blood mononuclear cells. The chain employs TRBV5-1 and TRBJ2-7; 7 positions match TRBD2. This receptor was identified in a human donor with common variable immunodeficiency. The CDR3 sequence: CASSLLGTGGTYEQYF. The CDR3 DNA, read in part, is TGCGCCAGCAGCTTGTTGGGTACCGGGGGGACCTACGAG.